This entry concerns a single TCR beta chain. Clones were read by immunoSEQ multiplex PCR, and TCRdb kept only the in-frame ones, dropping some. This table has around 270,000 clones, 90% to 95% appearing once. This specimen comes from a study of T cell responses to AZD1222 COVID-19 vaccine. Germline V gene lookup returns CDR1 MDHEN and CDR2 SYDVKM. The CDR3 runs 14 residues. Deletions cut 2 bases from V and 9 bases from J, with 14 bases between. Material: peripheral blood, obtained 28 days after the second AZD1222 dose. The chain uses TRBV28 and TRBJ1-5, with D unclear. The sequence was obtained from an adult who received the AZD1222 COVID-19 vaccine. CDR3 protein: CASSLLAAEWPQHF. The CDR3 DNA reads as TGTGCCAGCAGTTTACTGGCAGCGGAGTGGCCCCAGCATTTT. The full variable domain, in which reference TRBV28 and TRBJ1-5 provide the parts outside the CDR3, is DVKVTQSSRYLVKRTGEKVFLECVQDMDHENMFWYRQDPGLGLRLIYFSYDVKMKEKGDIPEGYSVSREKKERFSLILESASTNQTSMYLCASSLLAAEWPQHFGDGTRLSIL.